This TCR beta chain was recovered during a study of identifying expanded T cells in peripheral blood. Whole-study results and caveats: Clone count variance between roughly 2-week samples rose with total template count. Over about two and four weeks, about 17 and 20 clones changed, versus approximately 1.1 between replicates.

TCRdb's copy holds only in-frame clones and misses some; the assay was immunoSEQ multiplex PCR. Here the sample spans about 100,000 clones, approximately 89% being singletons. Healthy donors had no documented immune events, such as infections, while sampled. This clone has only one observation. Its matching antigen is unknown. This TCR was recovered from a person aged 18 to 70 in good health. Source material: blood.

CDR3 coding DNA: TGTGCCTGGAGTGTACGGATCGGGGAAGCTTTCTTT. This encodes CAWSVRIGEAFF. The gene calls are TRBV30 and TRBJ1-1; D unresolved. CDR1 is GTSNPN, CDR2 SVGIG, per germline (reference sequence). The CDR3 runs to 12 residues. V was shortened by 0 bases and J by 8 bases, with 10 bases between the two germline ends.